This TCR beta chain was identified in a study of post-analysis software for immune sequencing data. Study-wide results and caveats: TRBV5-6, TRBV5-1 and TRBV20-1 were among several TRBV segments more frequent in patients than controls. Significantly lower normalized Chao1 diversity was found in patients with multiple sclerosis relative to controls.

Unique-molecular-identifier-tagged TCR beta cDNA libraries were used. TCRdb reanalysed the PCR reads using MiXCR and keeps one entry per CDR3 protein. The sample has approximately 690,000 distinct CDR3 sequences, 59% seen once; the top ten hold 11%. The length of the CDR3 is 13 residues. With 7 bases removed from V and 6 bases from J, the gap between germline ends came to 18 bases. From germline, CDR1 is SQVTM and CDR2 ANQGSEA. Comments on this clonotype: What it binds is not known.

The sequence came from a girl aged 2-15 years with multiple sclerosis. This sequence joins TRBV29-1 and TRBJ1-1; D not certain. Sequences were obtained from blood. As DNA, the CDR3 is TGCAGCGCGCGGCCCCCCGGCAGGTCTGAAGCTTTCTTT. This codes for CSARPPGRSEAFF.